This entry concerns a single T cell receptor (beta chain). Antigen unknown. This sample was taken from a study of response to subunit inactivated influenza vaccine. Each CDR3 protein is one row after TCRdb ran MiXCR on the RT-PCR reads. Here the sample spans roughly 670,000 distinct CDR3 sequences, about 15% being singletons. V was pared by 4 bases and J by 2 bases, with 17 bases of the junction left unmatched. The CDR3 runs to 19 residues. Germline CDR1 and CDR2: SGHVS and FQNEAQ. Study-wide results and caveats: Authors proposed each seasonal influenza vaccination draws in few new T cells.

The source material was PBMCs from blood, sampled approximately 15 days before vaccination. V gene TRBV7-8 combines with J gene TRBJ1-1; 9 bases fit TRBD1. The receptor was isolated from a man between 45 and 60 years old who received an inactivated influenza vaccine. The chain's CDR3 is CASSSHPGTGWGGNTEAFF. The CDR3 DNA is TGTGCCAGCAGCTCGCACCCCGGGACAGGGTGGGGGGGCAACACTGAAGCTTTCTTT.